Below are 18 T cell receptor beta chains sequenced from a single sample in a study of control samples from healthy donors and cancer patients. TCRdb keeps only in-frame clones here, not all; method: immunoSEQ multiplex PCR. The sample lists around 82,000 clones; about 89% were seen once. The sample consisted of blood. The receptors were gathered from a man aged 50-59 years in good health.

The genes are TRBV14 and TRBJ2-2, with D unclear. Trimming cost V 5 bases and J 4 bases, with 8 bases left between them. This CDR3 comprises 13 residues. CDR1 and CDR2 from the germline V gene are SGHDN and FVKESK. This CDR3 reads CASSVVGTGELFF. The CDR3 coding sequence is TGTGCCAGCAGCGTTGTTGGCACCGGGGAGCTGTTTTTT.

J is TRBJ1-1 and V is TRBV30, with TRBD1 matching 12 bases. Per germline, CDR1 GTSNPN and CDR2 SVGIG (reference sequence). Trimming cost V 5 bases and J 5 bases; bases outside gene matches: 3. This CDR3 has 13 residues. The CDR3 loop is CAWGTGGITEAFF. The CDR3 coding sequence is TGTGCCTGGGGGACAGGGGGCATTACTGAAGCTTTCTTT.

The J gene is TRBJ2-1, the V gene TRBV7-6, with TRBD1 matching over 9 bases. V lost 0 bases and J lost 6; bases outside the gene matches: 3. The germline V gene has CDR1 SGHVS and CDR2 FNYEAQ. CDR3 size: 15 residues. This CDR3 is CASSLAPGQGNEQFF. The DNA of the CDR3 is TGTGCCAGCAGCTTAGCTCCGGGACAGGGCAATGAGCAGTTCTTC.

The genes are TRBV7-8 and TRBJ1-4; D perhaps matches TRBD1 (5 bases). CDR1 is SGHVS and CDR2 is FQNEAQ in the germline V gene. Trimming cost V 0 bases and J 6 bases, with 11 bases left between them. The CDR3 totals 15 residues. The CDR3 reads CASSLALTGHEKLFF. CDR3 DNA: TGTGCCAGCAGCTTAGCGCTTACAGGACATGAAAAACTGTTTTTT.

The chain combines TRBV19 with TRBJ2-1; no definite D call. Trimming left V 6 bases short and J 6 bases short, with 9 bases between. Germline CDR1 LNHDA, CDR2 SQIVND (reference sequence). The CDR3 consists of 12 residues. This CDR3 reads CASRAAANEQFF. CDR3 DNA: TGTGCCAGTAGGGCGGCGGCCAATGAGCAGTTCTTC.

The chain recombines TRBV5-6 with TRBJ2-1; a weak D match, TRBD2 (6 bases). Germline values: CDR1 SGHDT, CDR2 YYEEEE. There are 14 residues in the CDR3. V was clipped by 4 bases and J by 6 bases, with 14 bases between them. DNA for the CDR3: TGTGCCAGCAGCAGGGGACTGGACATCAATGAGCAGTTCTTC. This translates into CASSRGLDINEQFF.

The chain has TRBV5-1 and TRBJ2-2; the match to TRBD1 covers 9 bases. The CDR3 is 15 amino acids. Unmatched junction bases numbered 5, after V lost 1 base and J lost 7 bases. Germline CDR1 SGHRS, CDR2 YFSETQ. CDR3 protein: CASSLRTGDGGELFF. Written as DNA, the CDR3 is TGCGCCAGCAGCTTGAGGACAGGGGACGGCGGGGAGCTGTTTTTT.

The rearrangement links TRBV27 to TRBJ2-1; D unclear. CDR1 and CDR2 (germline): MNHEY, SMNVEV (reference sequence). Trimming pared 3 bases from V and 2 bases from J, leaving 5 bases between. CDR3 length equals 13 residues. The CDR3 DNA reads as TGTGCCAGCAGTTTTTCTCCCTACAATGAGCAGTTCTTC. Protein product: CASSFSPYNEQFF.

The chain couples TRBV7-2 to TRBJ2-7, with 11 positions matching TRBD1. Germline-derived CDR1 and CDR2 are SGHTA and FQGNSA. V gave up 8 bases and J gave up 0 bases; unmatched junction bases: 9. The CDR3 totals 16 residues. This CDR3 reads CASGTRTGGDSYEQYF. The DNA for the CDR3 is TGTGCCAGCGGAACCAGGACAGGGGGCGACTCCTACGAGCAGTACTTC.

There are a few counts of this clone. The chain carries TRBV9 and TRBJ2-1, with 13 bases that match TRBD2. Germline V CDR1 and CDR2: SGDLS, YYNGEE. The J segment lost 3 bases and the V segment lost 4 bases, leaving 10 bases of the junction unmatched. CDR3 length equals 18 residues. This chain's CDR3 is CASSKTSGGLSFYNEQFF. The CDR3 DNA reads TGTGCCAGCAGCAAGACTAGCGGGGGGCTTTCCTTCTACAATGAGCAGTTCTTC.

The chain is built from TRBV27 and TRBJ1-6; D is ambiguous. CDR1 MNHEY and CDR2 SMNVEV come from the germline V gene (reference sequence). This CDR3 is built from 14 residues. With 6 bases removed from V and 6 bases from J, the gap between germline ends came to 12 bases. The CDR3 loop reads CASSYRGFNSPLHF. CDR3 nucleotide sequence: TGTGCCAGCAGCTACCGGGGATTTAATTCACCCCTCCACTTT.

The chain joins TRBV2 to TRBJ1-6; 7 bases agree with TRBD1. There are 13 residues in the CDR3. Germline assignment: CDR1 SNHLY and CDR2 FYNNEI. After removal of 5 bases from V and 7 bases from J, the junction contained 2 bases not matched to a gene. The DNA of the CDR3 is TGTGCCAGCAGTTCGACAGGGAATTCACCCCTCCACTTT. Residues: CASSSTGNSPLHF.

About this clone itself: A read error may produce the germline difference seen at one junction end. V and J are TRBV10-3 and TRBJ2-7; perhaps TRBD2 as D (5 bases). Germline assignment: CDR1 ENHRY and CDR2 SYGVKD. The CDR3 consists of 12 residues. The CDR3 nucleotides are TGTGCCATCAATGAGGGCTCCTACGAGCAGTACTTC. The encoded protein is CAINEGSYEQYF.

V and J are TRBV15 and TRBJ2-2, with TRBD2 matching over 8 bases. CDR3 length: 19 residues. Germline trimming cut 0 bases from V and 1 base from J; bases unmatched to any gene: 10. In germline, CDR1 is LNHNV, CDR2 YYDKDF (reference sequence). The CDR3 region is CATSREGVAGPRNTGELFF. The DNA of the CDR3 is TGTGCCACCAGCAGAGAAGGAGTAGCGGGGCCCAGGAACACCGGGGAGCTGTTTTTT.

This chain joins TRBV29-1 and TRBJ1-1; 9 bases are shared with TRBD1. This CDR3 is built from 13 residues. From germline, CDR1 is SQVTM and CDR2 ANQGSEA. Trimming at V came to 6 bases and at J to 4 bases, leaving 6 bases not matched to a gene. The chain's CDR3 is CSVDRQGGTEAFF. CDR3 sequence (DNA): TGCAGCGTGGACCGACAGGGGGGCACTGAAGCTTTCTTT.

The V gene is TRBV4-2, the J gene TRBJ2-1; tentatively, D is TRBD1 (6 bases). The ends were cut back, 2 bases at V and 5 bases at J, with 7 bases in the middle. The CDR3 spans 13 residues. The germline gives CDR1 LGHNA, CDR2 YNFKEQ. Here the CDR3 DNA reads TGTGCCAGCAGCCAACAGGGGCACAATGAGCAGTTCTTC. Amino acids: CASSQQGHNEQFF.

The CDR3: CASSLQESEEAFF. In nucleotides, the CDR3 is TGTGCCAGCAGTTTACAGGAGAGTGAAGAAGCTTTCTTT. This chain uses TRBV27 with TRBJ1-1; no clear D. V was cut by 2 bases and J by 8 bases, with 12 bases left in between. CDR1 and CDR2 from the germline V gene are MNHEY and SMNVEV (reference sequence). The CDR3 runs 13 residues.

The chain carries TRBV15 and TRBJ1-5, with TRBD1 identical over 7 bases. This CDR3 has 13 residues. Germline CDR1 is LNHNV and CDR2 is YYDKDF (reference sequence). The ends lost 4 bases at V and 8 bases at J; junction bases unmatched: 5. The CDR3, as DNA: TGTGCCACCAGCAACACAGGGGTTGAGCCCCAGCATTTT. This sequence encodes CATSNTGVEPQHF.